This TCR beta chain comes out of a study of blood T cell repertoires in COVID-19. Study context: Specimens from acute and convalescent COVID-19 originated in the United States, Italy and Spain. From T cells, B-cell-depleted T cells, or PBMCs came the material, which was cDNA or gDNA.

In the study's own analysis: How many nucleated cells were present was estimated from reference gene primer amplification. TCRdb's copy holds only in-frame clones and misses some; the assay was immunoSEQ multiplex PCR. That table furnishes V, J and clone size, whereas the DNA furnished D and trimming. The repertoire has some 150,000 clones, around 86% of them found once; the top ten carry roughly 2.5%. The CDR3 consists of 18 residues. V was clipped by 1 base and J by 6 bases; unmatched bases: 15. Germline V gene data show CDR1 as LGHNA and CDR2 as YSLEER. The clonotype was recovered from a man aged 45-60 years with active COVID-19. The chain is built from TRBV4-3 and TRBJ2-3, with 8 positions matching TRBD2. Input material: peripheral blood. CDR3 in amino acids: CASSQVSGGPVGGDTQYF. DNA of the CDR3: TGCGCCAGCAGCCAAGTGAGCGGGGGCCCCGTGGGGGGGGATACGCAGTATTTT.